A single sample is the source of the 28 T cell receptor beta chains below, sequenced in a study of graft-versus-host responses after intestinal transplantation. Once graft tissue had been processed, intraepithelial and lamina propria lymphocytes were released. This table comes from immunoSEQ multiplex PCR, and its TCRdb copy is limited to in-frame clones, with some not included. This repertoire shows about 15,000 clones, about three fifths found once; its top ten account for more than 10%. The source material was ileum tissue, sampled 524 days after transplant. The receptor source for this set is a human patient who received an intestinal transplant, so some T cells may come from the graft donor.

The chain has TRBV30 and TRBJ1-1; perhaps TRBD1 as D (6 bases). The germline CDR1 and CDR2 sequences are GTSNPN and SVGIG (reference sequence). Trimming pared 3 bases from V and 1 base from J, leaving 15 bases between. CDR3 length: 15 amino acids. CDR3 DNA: TGTGCCTGGAGCAGACCGGGACAATCGAACACTGAAGCTTTCTTT. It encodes CAWSRPGQSNTEAFF.

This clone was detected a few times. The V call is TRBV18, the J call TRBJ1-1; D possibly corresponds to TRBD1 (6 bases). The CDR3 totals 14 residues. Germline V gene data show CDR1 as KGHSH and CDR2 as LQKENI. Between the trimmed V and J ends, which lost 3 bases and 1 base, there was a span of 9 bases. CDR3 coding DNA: TGTGCCAGCTCACCCTGGACAGCGAACACTGAAGCTTTCTTT. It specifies CASSPWTANTEAFF.

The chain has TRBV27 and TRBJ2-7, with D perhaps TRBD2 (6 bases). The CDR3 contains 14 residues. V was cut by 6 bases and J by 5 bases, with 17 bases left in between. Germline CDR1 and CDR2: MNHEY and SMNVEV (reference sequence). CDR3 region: CASRTRYGRDEQYF. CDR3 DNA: TGTGCCAGCAGGACTAGATACGGACGTGACGAGCAGTACTTC.

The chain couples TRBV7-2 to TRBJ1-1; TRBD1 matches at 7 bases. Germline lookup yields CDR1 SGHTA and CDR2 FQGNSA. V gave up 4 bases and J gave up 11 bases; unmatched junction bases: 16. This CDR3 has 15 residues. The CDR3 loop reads CASSSAGQNSLGAFF. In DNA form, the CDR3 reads TGTGCCAGCAGCTCAGCGGGACAGAACTCGCTCGGCGCTTTCTTT.

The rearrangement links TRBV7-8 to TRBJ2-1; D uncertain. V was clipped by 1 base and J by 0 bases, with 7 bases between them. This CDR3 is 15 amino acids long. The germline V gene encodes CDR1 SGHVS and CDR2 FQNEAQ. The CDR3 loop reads CASSLGERSYNEQFF. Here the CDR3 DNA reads TGTGCCAGCAGCTTAGGCGAGCGCTCCTACAATGAGCAGTTCTTC.

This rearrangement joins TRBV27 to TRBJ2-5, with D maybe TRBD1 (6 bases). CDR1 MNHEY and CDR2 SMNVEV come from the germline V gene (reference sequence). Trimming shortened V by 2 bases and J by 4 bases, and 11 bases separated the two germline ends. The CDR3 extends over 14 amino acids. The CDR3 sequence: CASSLLDRRETQYF. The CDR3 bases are TGTGCCAGCAGTTTACTGGACAGAAGAGAGACCCAGTACTTC.

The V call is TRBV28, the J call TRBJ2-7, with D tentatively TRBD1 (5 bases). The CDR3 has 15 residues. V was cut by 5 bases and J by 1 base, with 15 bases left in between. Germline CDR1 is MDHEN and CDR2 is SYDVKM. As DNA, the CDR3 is TGTGCCAGCAGTCCACCTCAGGGTCTATCCTACGAGCAGTACTTC. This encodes CASSPPQGLSYEQYF. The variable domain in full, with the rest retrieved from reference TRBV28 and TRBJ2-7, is DVKVTQSSRYLVKRTGEKVFLECVQDMDHENMFWYRQDPGLGLRLIYFSYDVKMKEKGDIPEGYSVSREKKERFSLILESASTNQTSMYLCASSPPQGLSYEQYFGPGTRLTVT.

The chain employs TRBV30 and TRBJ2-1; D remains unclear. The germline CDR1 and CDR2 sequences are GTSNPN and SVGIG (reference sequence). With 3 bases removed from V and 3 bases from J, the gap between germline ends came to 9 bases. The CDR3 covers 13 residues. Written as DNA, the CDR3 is TGTGCCTGGAGGACACTTAGCTACAATGAGCAGTTCTTC. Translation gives CAWRTLSYNEQFF.

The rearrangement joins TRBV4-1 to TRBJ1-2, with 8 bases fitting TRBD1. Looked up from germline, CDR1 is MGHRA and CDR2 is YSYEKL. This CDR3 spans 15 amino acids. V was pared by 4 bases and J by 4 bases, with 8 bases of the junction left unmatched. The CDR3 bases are TGCGCCAGCAGCCCCACTCAGGGGGCTGGCTATGGCTACACCTTC. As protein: CASSPTQGAGYGYTF.

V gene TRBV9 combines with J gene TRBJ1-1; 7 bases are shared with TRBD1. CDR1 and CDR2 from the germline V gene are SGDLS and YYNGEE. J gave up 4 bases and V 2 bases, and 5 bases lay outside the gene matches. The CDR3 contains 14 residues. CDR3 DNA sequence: TGTGCCAGCAGCGTTGGACAGGCCTTCACTGAAGCTTTCTTT. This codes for CASSVGQAFTEAFF. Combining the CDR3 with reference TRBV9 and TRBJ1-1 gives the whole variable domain DSGVTQTPKHLITATGQRVTLRCSPRSGDLSVYWYQQSLDQGLQFLIQYYNGEERAKGNILERFSAQQFPDLHSELNLSSLELGDSALYFCASSVGQAFTEAFFGQGTRLTVV.

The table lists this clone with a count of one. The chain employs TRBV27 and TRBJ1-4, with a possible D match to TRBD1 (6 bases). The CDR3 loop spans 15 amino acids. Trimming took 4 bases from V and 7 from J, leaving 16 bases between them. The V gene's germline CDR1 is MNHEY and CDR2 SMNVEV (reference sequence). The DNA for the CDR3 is TGTGCCAGCAGTTCTAGACAGGATGGCGGTGAAAAACTGTTTTTT. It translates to CASSSRQDGGEKLFF.

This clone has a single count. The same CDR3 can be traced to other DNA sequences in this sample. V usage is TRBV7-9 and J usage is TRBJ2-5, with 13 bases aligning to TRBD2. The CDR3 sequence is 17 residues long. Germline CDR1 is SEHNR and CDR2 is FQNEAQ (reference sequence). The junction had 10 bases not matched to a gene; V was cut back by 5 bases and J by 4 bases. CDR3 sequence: CASSPGTSGVLGETQYF. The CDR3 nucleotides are TGTGCCAGCAGCCCTGGGACTAGCGGGGTCTTAGGAGAGACCCAGTACTTC.

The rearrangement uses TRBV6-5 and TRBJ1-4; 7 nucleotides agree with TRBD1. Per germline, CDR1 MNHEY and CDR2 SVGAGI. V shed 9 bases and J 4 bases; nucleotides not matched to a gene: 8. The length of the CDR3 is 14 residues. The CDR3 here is CASSRDRNNEKLFF. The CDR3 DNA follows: TGTGCCAGTTCACGGGACAGAAATAATGAAAAACTGTTTTTT.

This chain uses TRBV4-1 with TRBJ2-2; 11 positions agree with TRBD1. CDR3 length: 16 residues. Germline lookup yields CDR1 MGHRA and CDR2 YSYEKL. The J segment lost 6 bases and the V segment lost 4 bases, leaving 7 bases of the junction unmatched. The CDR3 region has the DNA TGCGCCAGCAGCCGGGGACAGGGGGGGACTGCCGGGGAGCTGTTTTTT. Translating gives CASSRGQGGTAGELFF.

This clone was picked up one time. The CDR3 region is CASSARDAGYTF. The CDR3 DNA follows: TGTGCCAGTAGTGCCCGAGATGCTGGCTACACCTTC. The V gene is TRBV19, the J gene TRBJ1-2; D call uncertain. The germline gives CDR1 LNHDA, CDR2 SQIVND (reference sequence). This CDR3 spans 12 amino acids. Trimming shortened V by 5 bases and J by 7 bases, and 11 bases separated the two germline ends.

The CDR3 sequence: CASGILRFGGEDEQYF. The CDR3 DNA reads as TGCGCCAGCGGTATTCTACGTTTCGGGGGTGAGGACGAGCAGTACTTC. This chain uses TRBV4-3 with TRBJ2-7, with a tentative D call TRBD2 (6 bases). This CDR3 is built from 16 residues. The germline V gene has CDR1 LGHNA and CDR2 YSLEER. Trimming pared 8 bases from V and 5 bases from J, leaving 25 bases between.

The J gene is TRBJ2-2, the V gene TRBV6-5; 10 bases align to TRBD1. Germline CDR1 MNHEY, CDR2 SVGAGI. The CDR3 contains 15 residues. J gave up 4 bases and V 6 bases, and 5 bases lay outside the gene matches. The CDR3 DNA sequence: TGTGCCAGCAGCTACGACAGGGGGCGCACCGGGGAGCTGTTTTTT. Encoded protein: CASSYDRGRTGELFF.

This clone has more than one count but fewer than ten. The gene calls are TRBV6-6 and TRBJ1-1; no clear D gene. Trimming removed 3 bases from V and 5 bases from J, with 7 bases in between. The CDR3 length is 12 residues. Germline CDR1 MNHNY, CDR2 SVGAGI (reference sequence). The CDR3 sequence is CASSYLNTEAFF. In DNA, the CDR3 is TGTGCCAGCAGTTATTTAAATACTGAAGCTTTCTTT.

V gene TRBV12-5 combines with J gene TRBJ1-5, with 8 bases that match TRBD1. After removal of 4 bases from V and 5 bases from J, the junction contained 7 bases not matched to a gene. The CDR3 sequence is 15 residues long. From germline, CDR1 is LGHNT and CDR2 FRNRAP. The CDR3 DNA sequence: TGTGCTAGTGGTTCTGGCGGACAGGGAGATCAGCCCCAGCATTTT. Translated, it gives CASGSGGQGDQPQHF.

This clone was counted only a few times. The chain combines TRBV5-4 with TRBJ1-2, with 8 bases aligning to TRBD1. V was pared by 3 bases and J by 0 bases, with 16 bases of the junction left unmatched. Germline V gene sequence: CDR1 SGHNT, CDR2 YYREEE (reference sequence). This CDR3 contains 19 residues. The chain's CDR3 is CASSSSGTGGRGANYGYTF. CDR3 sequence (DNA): TGTGCCAGCAGCTCATCCGGGACAGGAGGAAGGGGGGCTAACTATGGCTACACCTTC. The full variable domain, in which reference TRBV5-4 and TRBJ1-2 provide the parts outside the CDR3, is ETGVTQSPTHLIKTRGQQVTLRCSSQSGHNTVSWYQQALGQGPQFIFQYYREEENGRGNFPPRFSGLQFPNYSSELNVNALELDDSALYLCASSSSGTGGRGANYGYTFGSGTRLTVV.

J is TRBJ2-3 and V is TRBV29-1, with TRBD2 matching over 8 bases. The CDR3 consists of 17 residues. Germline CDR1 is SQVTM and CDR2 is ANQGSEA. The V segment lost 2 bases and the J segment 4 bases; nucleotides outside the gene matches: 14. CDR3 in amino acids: CSVESAGGGSLADTQYF. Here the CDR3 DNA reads TGCAGCGTTGAATCTGCGGGGGGAGGTAGTCTCGCAGATACGCAGTATTTT.

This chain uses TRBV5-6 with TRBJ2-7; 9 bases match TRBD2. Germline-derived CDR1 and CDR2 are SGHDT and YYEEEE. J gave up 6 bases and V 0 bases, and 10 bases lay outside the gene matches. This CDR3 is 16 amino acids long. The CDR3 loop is CASSLVHASGVLEQYF. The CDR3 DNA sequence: TGTGCCAGCAGCTTGGTTCATGCTAGCGGGGTTCTCGAGCAGTACTTC.

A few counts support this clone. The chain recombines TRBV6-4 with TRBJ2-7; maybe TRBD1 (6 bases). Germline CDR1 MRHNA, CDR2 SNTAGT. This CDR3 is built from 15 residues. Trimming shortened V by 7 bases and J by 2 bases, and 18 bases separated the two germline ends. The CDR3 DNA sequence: TGTGCCAGCACTACCGAGGGGGTAACCACCTACGAGCAGTACTTC. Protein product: CASTTEGVTTYEQYF.

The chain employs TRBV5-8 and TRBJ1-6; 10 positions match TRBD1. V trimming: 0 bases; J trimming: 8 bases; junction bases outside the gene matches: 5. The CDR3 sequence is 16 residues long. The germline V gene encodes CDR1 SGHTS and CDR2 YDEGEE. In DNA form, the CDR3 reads TGTGCCAGCAGCTTGGTCGGGACAGGGGCCTATTCACCCCTCCACTTT. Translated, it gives CASSLVGTGAYSPLHF.

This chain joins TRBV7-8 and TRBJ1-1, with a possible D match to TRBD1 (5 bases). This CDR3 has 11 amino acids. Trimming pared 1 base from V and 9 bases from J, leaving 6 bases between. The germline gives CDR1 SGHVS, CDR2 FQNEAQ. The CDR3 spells CASSLDRKAFF. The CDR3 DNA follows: TGTGCCAGCAGCTTAGACAGGAAAGCTTTCTTT. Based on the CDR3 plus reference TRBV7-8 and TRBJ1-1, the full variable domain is GAGVSQSPRYKVAKRGQDVALRCDPISGHVSLFWYQQALGQGPEFLTYFQNEAQLDKSGLPSDRFFAERPEGSVSTLKIQRTQQEDSAVYLCASSLDRKAFFGQGTRLTVV.

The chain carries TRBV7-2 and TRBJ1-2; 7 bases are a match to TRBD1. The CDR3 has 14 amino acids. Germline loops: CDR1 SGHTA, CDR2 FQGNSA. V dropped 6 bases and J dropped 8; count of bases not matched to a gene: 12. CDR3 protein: CASRDRRGGSGYTF. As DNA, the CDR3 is TGTGCCAGCAGGGACAGGAGAGGAGGTTCCGGCTACACCTTC.

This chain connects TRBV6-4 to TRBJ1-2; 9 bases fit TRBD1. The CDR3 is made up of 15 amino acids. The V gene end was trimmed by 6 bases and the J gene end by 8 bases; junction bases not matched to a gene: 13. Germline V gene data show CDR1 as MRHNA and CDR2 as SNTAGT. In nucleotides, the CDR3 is TGTGCCAGCAGACCTACAGGGGGCCCCCTGCGAGGCTACACCTTC. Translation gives CASRPTGGPLRGYTF.

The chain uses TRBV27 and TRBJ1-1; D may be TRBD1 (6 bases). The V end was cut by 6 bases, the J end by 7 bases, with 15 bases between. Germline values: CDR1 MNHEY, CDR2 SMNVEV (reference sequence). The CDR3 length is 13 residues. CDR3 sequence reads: CASRDSASLEAFF. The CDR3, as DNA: TGTGCCAGCAGGGACAGCGCATCACTTGAAGCTTTCTTT.